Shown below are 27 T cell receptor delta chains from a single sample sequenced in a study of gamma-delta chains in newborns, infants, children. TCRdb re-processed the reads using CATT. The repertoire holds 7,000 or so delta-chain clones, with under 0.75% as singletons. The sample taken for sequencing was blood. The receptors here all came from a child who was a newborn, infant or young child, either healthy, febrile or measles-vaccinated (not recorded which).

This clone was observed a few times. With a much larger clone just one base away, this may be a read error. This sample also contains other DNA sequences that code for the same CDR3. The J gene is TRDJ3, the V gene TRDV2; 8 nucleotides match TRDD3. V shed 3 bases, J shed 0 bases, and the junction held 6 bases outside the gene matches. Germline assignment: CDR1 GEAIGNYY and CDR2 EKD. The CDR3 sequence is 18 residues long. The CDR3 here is CACDVTGGYSWDTRQMFF. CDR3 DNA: TGTGCCTGTGACGTTACTGGGGGGTACTCCTGGGACACCCGACAGATGTTTTTC.

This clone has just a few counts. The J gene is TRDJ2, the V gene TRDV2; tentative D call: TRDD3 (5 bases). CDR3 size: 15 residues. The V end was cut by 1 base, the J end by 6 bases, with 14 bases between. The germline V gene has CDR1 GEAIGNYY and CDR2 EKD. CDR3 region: CACDTLRHTPAQLFF. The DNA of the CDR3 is TGTGCCTGTGACACTCTGAGGCATACGCCAGCACAACTCTTCTTT.

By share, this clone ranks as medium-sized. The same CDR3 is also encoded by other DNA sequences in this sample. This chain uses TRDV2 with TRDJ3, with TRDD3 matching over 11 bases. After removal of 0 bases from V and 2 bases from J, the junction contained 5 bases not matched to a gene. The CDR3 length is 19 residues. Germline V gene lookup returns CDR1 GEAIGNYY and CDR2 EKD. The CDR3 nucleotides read TGTGCCTGTGACACCGTGGGGGATACGCTGACCTGGGACACCCGACAGATGTTTTTC. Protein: CACDTVGDTLTWDTRQMFF.

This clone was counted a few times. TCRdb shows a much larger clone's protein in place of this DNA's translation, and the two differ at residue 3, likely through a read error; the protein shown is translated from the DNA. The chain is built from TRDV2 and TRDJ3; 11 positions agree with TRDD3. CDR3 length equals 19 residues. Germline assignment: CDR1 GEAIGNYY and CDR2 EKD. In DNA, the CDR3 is TGTGCCCGTGATGAGCTGGGGGATACTAGGTCCTGGGACACCCGACAGATGTTTTTC. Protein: CARDELGDTRSWDTRQMFF.

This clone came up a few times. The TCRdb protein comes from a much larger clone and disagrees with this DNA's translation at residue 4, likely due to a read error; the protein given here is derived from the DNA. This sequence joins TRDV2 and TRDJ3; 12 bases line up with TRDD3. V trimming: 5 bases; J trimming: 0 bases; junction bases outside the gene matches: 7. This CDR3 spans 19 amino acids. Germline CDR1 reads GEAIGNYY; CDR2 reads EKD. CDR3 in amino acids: CACGTGGYQSSWDTRQMFF. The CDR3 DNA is TGTGCCTGTGGCACTGGGGGATACCAAAGCTCCTGGGACACCCGACAGATGTTTTTC.

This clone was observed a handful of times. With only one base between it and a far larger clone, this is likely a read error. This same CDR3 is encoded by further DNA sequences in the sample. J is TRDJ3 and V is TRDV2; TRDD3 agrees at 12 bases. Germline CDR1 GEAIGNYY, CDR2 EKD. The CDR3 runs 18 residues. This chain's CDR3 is CACDKVLGDTWDTRQMFF. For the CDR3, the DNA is TGTGCCTGTGACAAAGTACTGGGGGATACCTGGGACACCCGACAGATGTTCTTC.

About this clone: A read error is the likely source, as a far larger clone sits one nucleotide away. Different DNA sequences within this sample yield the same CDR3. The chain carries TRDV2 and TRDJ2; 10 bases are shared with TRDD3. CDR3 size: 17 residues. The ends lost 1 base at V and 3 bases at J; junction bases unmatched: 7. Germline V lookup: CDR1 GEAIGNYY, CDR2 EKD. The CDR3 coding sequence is TGTGCCTGTGACACGTTGGGGGATACCTCCCTGACAGCACAACTCTTCTTT. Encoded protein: CACDTLGDTSLTAQLFF.

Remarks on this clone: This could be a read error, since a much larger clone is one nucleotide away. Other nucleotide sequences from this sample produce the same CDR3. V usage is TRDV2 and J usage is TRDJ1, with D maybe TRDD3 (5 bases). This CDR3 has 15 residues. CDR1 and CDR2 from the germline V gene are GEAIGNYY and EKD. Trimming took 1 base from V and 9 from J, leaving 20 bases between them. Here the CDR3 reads CACDTWGPQEVELIF. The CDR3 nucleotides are TGTGCCTGTGACACTTGGGGACCGCAGGAGGTAGAACTCATCTTT.

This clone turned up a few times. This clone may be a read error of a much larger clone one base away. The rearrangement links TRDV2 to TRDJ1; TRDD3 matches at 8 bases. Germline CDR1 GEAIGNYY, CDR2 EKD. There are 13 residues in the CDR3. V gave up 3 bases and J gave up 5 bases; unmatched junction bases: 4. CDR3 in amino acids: CACDLLGGDKLIF. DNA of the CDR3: TGTGCCTGTGACTTACTGGGGGGTGATAAACTCATCTTT.

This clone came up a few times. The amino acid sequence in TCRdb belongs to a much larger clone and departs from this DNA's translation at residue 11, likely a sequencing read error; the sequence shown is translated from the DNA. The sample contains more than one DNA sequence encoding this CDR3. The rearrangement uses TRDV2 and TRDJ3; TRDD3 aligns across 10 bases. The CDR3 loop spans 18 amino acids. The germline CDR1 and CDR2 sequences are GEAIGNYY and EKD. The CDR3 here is CACDTGGYFSRDTRQMFF. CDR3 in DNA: TGTGCCTGTGACACTGGGGGATACTTCTCCAGGGACACCCGACAGATGTTTTTC.

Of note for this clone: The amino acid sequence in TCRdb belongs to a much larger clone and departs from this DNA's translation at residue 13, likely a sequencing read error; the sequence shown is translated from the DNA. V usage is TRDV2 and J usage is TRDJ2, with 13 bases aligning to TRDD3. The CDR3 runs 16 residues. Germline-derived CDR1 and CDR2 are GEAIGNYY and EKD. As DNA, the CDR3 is TGTGCCTGTGACTCCCTACTGGGGGATACGCTAGCACGACTCTTCTTT. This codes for CACDSLLGDTLARLFF.

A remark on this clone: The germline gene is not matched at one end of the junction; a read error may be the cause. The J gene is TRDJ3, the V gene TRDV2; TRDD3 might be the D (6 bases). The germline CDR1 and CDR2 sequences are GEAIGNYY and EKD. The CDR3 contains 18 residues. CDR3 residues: CACDTGGPSSWDARQMFF. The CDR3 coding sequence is TGTGCCTGTGACACTGGGGGGCCTAGCTCCTGGGACGCCCGACAGATGTTTTTC.

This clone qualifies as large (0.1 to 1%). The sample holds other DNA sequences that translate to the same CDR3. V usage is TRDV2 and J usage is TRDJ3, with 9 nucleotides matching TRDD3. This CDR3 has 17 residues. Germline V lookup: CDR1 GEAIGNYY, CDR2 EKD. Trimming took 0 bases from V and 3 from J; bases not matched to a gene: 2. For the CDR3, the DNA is TGTGCCTGTGACACCTGGGGGATAAACTGGGACACCCGACAGATGTTTTTC. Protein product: CACDTWGINWDTRQMFF.

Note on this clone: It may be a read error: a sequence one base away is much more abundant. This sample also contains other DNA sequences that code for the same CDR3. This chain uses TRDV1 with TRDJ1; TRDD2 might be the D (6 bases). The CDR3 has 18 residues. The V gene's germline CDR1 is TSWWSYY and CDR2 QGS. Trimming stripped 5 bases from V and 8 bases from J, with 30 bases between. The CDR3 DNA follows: TGTGCTCTTGGGTCCTTTTCCTATACCGCGGGGACGTCCGTAAAACTCATCTTT. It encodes CALGSFSYTAGTSVKLIF.

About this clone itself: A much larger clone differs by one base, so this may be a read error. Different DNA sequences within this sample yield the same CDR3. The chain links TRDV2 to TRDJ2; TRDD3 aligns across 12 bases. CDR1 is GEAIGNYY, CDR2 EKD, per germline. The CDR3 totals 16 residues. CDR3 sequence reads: CACDILGDTLTAQLFF. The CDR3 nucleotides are TGTGCCTGTGATATACTGGGGGATACTTTGACGGCACAACTCTTCTTT.

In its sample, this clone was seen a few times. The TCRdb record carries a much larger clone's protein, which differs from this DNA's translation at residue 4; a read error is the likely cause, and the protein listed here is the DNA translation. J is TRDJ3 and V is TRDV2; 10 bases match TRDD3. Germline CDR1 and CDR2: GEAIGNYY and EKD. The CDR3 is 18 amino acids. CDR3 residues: CACVTVSGGYWDTRQMFF. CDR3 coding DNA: TGTGCCTGTGTCACCGTCTCTGGGGGATATTGGGACACCCGACAGATGTTTTTC.

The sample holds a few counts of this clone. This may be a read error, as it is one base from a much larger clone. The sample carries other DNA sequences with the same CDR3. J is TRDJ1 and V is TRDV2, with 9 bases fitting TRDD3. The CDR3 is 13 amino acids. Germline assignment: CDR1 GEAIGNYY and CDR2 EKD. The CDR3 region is CACDTWGYDKLIF. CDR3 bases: TGTGCCTGTGACACCTGGGGATACGATAAGCTCATCTTT.

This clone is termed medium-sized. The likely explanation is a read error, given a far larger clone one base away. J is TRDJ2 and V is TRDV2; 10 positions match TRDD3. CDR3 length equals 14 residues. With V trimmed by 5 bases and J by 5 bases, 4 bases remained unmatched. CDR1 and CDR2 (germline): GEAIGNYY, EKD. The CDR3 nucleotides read TGTGCCTGTGGCATACTGGGGGATACAGCACAACTCTTCTTT. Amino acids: CACGILGDTAQLFF.

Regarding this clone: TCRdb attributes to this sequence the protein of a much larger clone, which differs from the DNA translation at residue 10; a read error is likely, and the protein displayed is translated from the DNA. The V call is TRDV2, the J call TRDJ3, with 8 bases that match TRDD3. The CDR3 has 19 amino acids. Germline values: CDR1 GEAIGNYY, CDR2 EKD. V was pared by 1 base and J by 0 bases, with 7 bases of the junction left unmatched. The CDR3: CACDTGGSGLSWDTRQMFF. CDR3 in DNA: TGTGCCTGTGACACTGGGGGATCGGGACTCTCCTGGGACACCCGACAGATGTTTTTC.

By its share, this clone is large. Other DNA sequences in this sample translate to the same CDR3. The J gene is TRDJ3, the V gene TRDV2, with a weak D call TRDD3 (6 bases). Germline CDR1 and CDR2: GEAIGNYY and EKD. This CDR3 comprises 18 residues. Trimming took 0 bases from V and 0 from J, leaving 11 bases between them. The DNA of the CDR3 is TGTGCCTGTGACACCGCTGGGGACCCCTCCTGGGACACCCGACAGATGTTTTTC. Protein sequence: CACDTAGDPSWDTRQMFF.

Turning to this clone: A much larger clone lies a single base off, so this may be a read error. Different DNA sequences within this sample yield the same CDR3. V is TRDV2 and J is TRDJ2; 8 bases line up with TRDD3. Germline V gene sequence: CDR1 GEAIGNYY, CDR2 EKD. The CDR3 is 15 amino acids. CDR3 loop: CACDTVGDLTAHLFF. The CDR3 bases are TGTGCCTGTGACACCGTGGGGGATTTGACAGCACACCTCTTCTTT.

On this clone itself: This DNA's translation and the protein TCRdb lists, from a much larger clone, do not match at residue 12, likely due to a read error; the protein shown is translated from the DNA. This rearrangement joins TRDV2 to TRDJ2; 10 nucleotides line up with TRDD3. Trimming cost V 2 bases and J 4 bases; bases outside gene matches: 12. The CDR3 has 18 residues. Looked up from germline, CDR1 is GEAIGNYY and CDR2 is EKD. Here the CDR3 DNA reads TGTGCCTGTGACAACTTACTGGGGGATGCATCTTCGACAGCACAACTCTTCTTT. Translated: CACDNLLGDASSTAQLFF.

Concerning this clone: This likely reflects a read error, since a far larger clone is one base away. The CDR3 DNA reads TGTGCCTGTGACATACCGGGGATTCCCCACACCCGACAGATGTTTTTC. The encoded protein is CACDIPGIPHTRQMFF. The genes are TRDV2 and TRDJ3; perhaps TRDD3 as D (6 bases). This CDR3 is built from 16 residues. CDR1 and CDR2 (germline): GEAIGNYY, EKD. The V end was cut by 2 bases, the J end by 8 bases, with 15 bases between.

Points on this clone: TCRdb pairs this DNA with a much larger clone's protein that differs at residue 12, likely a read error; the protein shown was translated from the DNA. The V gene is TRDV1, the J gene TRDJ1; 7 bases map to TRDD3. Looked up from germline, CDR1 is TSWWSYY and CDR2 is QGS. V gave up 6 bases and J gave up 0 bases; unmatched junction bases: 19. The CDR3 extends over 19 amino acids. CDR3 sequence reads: CALGDLTGVPPHYTDKLIF. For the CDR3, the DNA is TGTGCTCTTGGCGACCTTACTGGGGTCCCTCCCCACTACACCGATAAACTCATCTTT.

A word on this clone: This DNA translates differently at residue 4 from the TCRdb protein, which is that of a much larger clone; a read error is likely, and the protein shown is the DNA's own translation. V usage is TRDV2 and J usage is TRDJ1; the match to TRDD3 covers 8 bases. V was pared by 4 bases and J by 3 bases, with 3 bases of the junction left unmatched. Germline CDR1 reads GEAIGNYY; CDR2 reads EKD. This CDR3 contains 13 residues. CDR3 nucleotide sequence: TGTGCCTGTGATGGGATACGCGCCGATAAACTCATCTTT. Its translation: CACDGIRADKLIF.

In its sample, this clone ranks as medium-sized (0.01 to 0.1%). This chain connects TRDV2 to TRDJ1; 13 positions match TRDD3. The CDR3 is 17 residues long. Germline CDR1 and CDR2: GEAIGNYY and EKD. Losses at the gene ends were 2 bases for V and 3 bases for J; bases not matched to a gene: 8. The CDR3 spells CACDKVYWGIRADKLIF. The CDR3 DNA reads TGTGCCTGTGACAAGGTTTACTGGGGGATACGCGCCGATAAACTCATCTTT.

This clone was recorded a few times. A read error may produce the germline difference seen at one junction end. CDR3 region: CACDTAGAVLHSWDTRQMFF. The CDR3 DNA is TGTGCCTGTGACACCGCTGGGGCTGTCCTCCACTCCTGGGACACCCGCCAGATGTTTTTC. V is TRDV2 and J is TRDJ3; weak D call: TRDD3 (6 bases). The CDR3 contains 20 residues. Germline V CDR1 and CDR2: GEAIGNYY, EKD.